This T cell receptor (beta chain) was profiled in a study of shared clonotypes between healthy human individuals. The ends were cut back, 2 bases at V and 2 bases at J, with 5 bases in the middle. Germline values: CDR1 ENHRY, CDR2 SYGVKD. The CDR3 consists of 13 residues. In the case of this clone: The antigen is undetermined. Other DNA variants within this sample encode the same CDR3.

Sequenced by immunoSEQ multiplex PCR; TCRdb stores in-frame clones only, minus some. This sample has 950,000 to 1,300,000 clones, with about 80% found just once. Study-wide results and caveats: Enrolling few donors narrowed the genetic and exposure-history diversity that was represented. Compared with memory subsets, naive subsets generally had larger estimated richness. Sequencing of the sorted subsets was shown by rarefaction to be incomplete despite large depth. For naive CD4 cells, around 5% of clonotypes were shared across a handful of donors.

The sequence was collected from a man between 18 and 29 years old in good health. V gene TRBV10-3 combines with J gene TRBJ2-3; D remains ambiguous. The specimen was memory CD4+ T cells sorted from blood. The subset is: CD45RA-negative fraction. The CDR3 spells CAISEDPTDTQYF. The CDR3 DNA reads as TGTGCCATCAGTGAGGACCCCACAGATACGCAGTATTTT.